This T cell receptor (beta chain) was sequenced in a study of regulatory T cells in long-lasting Graves disease. Germline assignment: CDR1 MNHNS and CDR2 SASEGT. The V gene end was trimmed by 7 bases and the J gene end by 4 bases; junction bases not matched to a gene: 13. CDR3 length: 15 amino acids. The table lists this clonotype with many counts. In building TCR beta libraries, iRepertoire HTBI primers were used together with Arm-PCR of CDR3 regions. MiXCR, run by TCRdb on the multiplex PCR reads, gives a single entry per CDR3 protein. Of about 500,000 distinct CDR3 sequences listed, 12% were seen once; the top ten hold roughly 8.9%. Time point noted: newly diagnosed GD, antithyroid drugs for less than 3 months. TCR sequences were obtained from RNA taken from PBMCs. These sequences were also reported in another study, on T cells in Graves' hyperthyroidism and ophthalmopathy. Per that study: Exclusion of a patient resulted from uncontrolled infection, other autoimmune disease, pregnancy or lactation.

The V and J genes are TRBV6-1 and TRBJ2-7; TRBD2 agrees at 7 bases. The sequenced sample was peripheral blood mononuclear cells (PBMCs), obtained at new diagnosis, from a patient treated with antithyroid drugs. This clonotype originated in a woman aged 25 to 39 with Graves disease. The CDR3 region is CASTLRASGSYEQYF. The CDR3 DNA is TGTGCCAGCACCCTTAGGGCTAGCGGATCTTACGAGCAGTACTTC.